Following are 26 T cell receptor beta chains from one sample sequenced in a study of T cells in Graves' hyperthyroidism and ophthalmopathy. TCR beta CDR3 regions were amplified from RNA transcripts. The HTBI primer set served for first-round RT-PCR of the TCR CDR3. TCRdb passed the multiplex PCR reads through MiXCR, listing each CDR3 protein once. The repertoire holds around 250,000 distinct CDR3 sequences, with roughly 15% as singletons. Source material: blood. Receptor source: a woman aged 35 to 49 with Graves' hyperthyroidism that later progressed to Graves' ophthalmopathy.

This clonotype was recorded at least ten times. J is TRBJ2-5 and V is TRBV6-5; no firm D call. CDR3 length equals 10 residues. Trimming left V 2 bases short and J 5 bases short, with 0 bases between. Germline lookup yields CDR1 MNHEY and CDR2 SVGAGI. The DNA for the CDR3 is TGTGCCAGCAGTTACGAGACCCAGTACTTC. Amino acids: CASSYETQYF.

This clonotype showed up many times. CDR3 in DNA: TGCAGTGCAGCGAGGGAGACCCAGTACTTC. It encodes CSAARETQYF. V and J are TRBV20-1 and TRBJ2-5; D gene unclear. The CDR3 is 10 residues long. V lost 6 bases and J lost 5, with 7 bases in between. The germline V gene encodes CDR1 DFQATT and CDR2 SNEGSKA (reference sequence).

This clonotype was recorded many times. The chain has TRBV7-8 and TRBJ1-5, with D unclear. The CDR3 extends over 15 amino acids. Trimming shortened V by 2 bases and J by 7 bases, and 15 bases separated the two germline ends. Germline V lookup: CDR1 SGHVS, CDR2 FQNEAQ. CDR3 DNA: TGTGCCAGCAGCTTATCTCTCGGGGTAAGGCAGCCCCAGCATTTT. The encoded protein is CASSLSLGVRQPQHF. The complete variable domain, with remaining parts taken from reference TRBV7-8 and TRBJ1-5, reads GAGVSQSPRYKVAKRGQDVALRCDPISGHVSLFWYQQALGQGPEFLTYFQNEAQLDKSGLPSDRFFAERPEGSVSTLKIQRTQQEDSAVYLCASSLSLGVRQPQHFGDGTRLSIL.

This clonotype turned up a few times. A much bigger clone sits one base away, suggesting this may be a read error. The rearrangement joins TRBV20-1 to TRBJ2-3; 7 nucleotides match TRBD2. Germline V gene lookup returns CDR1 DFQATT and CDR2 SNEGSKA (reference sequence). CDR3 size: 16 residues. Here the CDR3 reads CSVRGPTSSSTDTQYF. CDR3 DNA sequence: TGCAGTGTTAGAGGGCCGACTAGCTCAAGCACAGATACGCAGTATTTT.

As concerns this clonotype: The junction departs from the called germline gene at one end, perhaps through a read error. CDR3 DNA: TGTGCCAGCACCTTGAGCAGGAAGGGCGGGGAGCTGTTCTTT. This gives the protein CASTLSRKGGELFF. This rearrangement joins TRBV11-2 to TRBJ2-2; possibly TRBD2 for D (6 bases). CDR1 is SGHAT, CDR2 FQNNGV, per germline. This CDR3 has 14 amino acids.

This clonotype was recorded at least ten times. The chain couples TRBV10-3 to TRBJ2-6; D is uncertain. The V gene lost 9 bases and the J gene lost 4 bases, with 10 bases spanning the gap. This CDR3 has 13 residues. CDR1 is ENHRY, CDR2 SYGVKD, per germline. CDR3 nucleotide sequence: TGTGCCATATGCCCGGCAGGGGCCAACGTCCTGACTTTC. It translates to CAICPAGANVLTF.

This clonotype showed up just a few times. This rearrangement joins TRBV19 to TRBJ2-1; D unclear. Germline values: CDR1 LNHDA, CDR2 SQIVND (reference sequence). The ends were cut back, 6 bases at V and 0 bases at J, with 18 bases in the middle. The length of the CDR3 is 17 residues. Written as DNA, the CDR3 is TGTGCCAGTAGCCCCCTTGGTAGCCCCAGCTCCTACAATGAGCAGTTCTTC. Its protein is CASSPLGSPSSYNEQFF. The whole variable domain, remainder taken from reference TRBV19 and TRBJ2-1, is DGGITQSPKYLFRKEGQNVTLSCEQNLNHDAMYWYRQDPGQGLRLIYYSQIVNDFQKGDIAEGYSVSREKKESFPLTVTSAQKNPTAFYLCASSPLGSPSSYNEQFFGPGTRLTVL.

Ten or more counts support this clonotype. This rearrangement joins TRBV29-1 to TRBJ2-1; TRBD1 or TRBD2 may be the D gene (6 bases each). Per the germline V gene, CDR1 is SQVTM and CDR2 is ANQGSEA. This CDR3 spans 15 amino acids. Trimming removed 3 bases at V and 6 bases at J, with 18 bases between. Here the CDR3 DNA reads TGCAGCGTTGAGCCACACAGGGACGGGGGCAATGAGCAGTTCTTC. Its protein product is CSVEPHRDGGNEQFF.

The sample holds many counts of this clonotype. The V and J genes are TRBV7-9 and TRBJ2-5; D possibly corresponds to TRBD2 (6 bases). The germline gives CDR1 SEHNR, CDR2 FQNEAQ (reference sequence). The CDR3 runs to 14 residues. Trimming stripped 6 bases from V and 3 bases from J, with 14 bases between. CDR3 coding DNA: TGTGCCAGCAGTCTGACTAGTCGGAAAGAGACCCAGTACTTC. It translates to CASSLTSRKETQYF.

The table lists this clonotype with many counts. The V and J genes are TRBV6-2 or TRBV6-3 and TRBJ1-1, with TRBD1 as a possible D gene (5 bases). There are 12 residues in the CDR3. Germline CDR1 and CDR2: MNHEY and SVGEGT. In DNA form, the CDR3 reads TGTGCGGTTGGCAGGGTTGGGACTGAAGCTTTCTTT. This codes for CAVGRVGTEAFF.

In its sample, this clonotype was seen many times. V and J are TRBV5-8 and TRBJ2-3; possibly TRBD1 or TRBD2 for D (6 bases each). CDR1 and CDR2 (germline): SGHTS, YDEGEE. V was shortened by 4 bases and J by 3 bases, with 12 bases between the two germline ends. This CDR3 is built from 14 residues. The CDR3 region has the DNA TGTGCCAGCAGCCTAGGGGGGTGGACAGATACGCAGTATTTT. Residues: CASSLGGWTDTQYF. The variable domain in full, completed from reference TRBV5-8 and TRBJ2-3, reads EAGVTQSPTHLIKTRGQQATLRCSPISGHTSVYWYQQALGLGLQFLLWYDEGEERNRGNFPPRFSGRQFPNYSSELNVNALELEDSALYLCASSLGGWTDTQYFGPGTRLTVL.

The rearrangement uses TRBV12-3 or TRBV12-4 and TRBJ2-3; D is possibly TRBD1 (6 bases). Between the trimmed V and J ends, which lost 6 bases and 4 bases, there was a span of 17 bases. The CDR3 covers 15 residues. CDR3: CASRLWGQGSDTQYF. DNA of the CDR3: TGTGCCAGCAGGTTATGGGGGCAGGGTTCAGATACGCAGTATTTT.

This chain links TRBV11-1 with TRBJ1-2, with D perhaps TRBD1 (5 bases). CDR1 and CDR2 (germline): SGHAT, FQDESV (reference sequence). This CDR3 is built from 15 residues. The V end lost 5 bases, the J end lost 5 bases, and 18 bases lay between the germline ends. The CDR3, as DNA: TGTGCCAGCAGCGGAGACAGTCCCGGCCTTTATGGCTACACCTTC. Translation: CASSGDSPGLYGYTF.

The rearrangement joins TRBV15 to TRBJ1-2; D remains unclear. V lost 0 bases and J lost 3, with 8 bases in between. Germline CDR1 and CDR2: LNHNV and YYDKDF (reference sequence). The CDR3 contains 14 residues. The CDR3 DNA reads TGTGCCACCAGCAGAGATCGCACAGACTATGGCTACACCTTC. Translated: CATSRDRTDYGYTF.

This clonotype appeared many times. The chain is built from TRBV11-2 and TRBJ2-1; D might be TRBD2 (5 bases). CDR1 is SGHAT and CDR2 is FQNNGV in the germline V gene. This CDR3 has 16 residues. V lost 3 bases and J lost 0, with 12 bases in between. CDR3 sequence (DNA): TGTGCCAGCAGCTTGGTGTGGAGGAGCTCCTACAATGAGCAGTTCTTC. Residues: CASSLVWRSSYNEQFF.

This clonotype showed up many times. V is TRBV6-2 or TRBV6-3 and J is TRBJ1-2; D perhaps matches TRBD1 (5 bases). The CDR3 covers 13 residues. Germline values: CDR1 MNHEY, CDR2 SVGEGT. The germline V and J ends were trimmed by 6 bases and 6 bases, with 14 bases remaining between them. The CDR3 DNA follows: TGTGCCAGCAGACTCAGGGTGATCGATGGCTACACCTTC. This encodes CASRLRVIDGYTF.

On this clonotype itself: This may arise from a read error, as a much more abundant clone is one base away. The DNA for the CDR3 is TGTGCCAACAGCCGACTCCTGCTGGTAAATGAGCAGTTCTTC. This sequence encodes CANSRLLLVNEQFF. The chain links TRBV11-2 to TRBJ2-1; D is undetermined. Looked up from germline, CDR1 is SGHAT and CDR2 is FQNNGV. The CDR3 is 14 residues long.

Written as DNA, the CDR3 is TGTGCCAGTACTACCCTCCGGACAGGCTTGAGCTCTGGAAACACCATATATTTT. This codes for CASTTLRTGLSSGNTIYF. The chain carries TRBV19 and TRBJ1-3; 7 nucleotides match TRBD1. Looked up from germline, CDR1 is LNHDA and CDR2 is SQIVND (reference sequence). This CDR3 is 18 amino acids long. With 7 bases clipped from V and 0 bases from J, the junction kept 15 bases outside the gene matches.

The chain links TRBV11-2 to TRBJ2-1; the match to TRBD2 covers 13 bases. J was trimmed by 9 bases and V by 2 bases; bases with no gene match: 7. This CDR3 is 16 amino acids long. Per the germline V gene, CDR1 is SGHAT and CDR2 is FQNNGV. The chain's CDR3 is CASSLRGTSGMGEQFF. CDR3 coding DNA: TGTGCCAGCAGCTTAAGAGGGACTAGCGGGATGGGTGAGCAGTTCTTC.

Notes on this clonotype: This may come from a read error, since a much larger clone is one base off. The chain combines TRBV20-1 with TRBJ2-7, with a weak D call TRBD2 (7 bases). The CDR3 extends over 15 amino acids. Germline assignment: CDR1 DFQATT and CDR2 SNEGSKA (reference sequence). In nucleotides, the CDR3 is TGCAGTGCTGGAGATCTCTACGGGGGGCACTACGAGCAGTACTTC. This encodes CSAGDLYGGHYEQYF.

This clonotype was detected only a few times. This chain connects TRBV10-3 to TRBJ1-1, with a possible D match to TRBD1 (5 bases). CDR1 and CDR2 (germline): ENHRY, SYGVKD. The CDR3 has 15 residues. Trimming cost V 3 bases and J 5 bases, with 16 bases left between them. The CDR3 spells CAISEVRGFKTEAFF. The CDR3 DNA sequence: TGTGCCATCAGTGAAGTTCGGGGGTTTAAGACTGAAGCTTTCTTT.

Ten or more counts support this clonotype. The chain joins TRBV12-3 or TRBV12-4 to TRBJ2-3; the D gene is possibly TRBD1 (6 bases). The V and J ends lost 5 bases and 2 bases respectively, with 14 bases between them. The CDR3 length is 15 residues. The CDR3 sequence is CASSARDKDTDTQYF. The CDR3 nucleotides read TGTGCCAGCAGTGCCCGGGACAAAGACACAGATACGCAGTATTTT.

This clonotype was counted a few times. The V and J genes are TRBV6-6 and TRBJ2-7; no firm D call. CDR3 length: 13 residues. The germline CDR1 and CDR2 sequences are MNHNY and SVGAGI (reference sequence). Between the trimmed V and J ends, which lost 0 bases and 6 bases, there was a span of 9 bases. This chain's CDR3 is CASSYSGRSEQYF. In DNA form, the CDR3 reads TGTGCCAGCAGTTACTCCGGTCGAAGCGAGCAGTACTTC.

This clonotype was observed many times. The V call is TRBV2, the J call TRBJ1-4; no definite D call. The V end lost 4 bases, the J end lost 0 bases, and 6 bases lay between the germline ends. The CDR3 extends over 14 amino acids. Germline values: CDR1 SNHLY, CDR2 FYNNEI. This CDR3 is CASSGVATNEKLFF. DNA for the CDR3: TGTGCCAGCAGTGGGGTTGCAACTAATGAAAAACTGTTTTTT. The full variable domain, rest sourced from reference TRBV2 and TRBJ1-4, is EPEVTQTPSHQVTQMGQEVILRCVPISNHLYFYWYRQILGQKVEFLVSFYNNEISEKSEIFDDQFSVERPDGSNFTLKIRSTKLEDSAMYFCASSGVATNEKLFFGSGTQLSVL.

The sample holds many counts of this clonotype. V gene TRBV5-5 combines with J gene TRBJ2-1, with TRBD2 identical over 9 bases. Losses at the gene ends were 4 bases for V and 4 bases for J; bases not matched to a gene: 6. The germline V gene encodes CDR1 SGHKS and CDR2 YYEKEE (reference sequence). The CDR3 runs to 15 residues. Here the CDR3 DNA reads TGTGCCAGCAGCACTTGGACTAGCGCGTACAATGAGCAGTTCTTC. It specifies CASSTWTSAYNEQFF.

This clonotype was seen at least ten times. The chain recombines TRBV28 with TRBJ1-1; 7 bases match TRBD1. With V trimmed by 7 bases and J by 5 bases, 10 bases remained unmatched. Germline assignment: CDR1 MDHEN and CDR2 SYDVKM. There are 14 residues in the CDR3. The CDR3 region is CASTSLGGQTEAFF. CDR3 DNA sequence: TGTGCCAGCACCTCCTTAGGGGGCCAAACTGAAGCTTTCTTT. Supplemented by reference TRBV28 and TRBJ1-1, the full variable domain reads DVKVTQSSRYLVKRTGEKVFLECVQDMDHENMFWYRQDPGLGLRLIYFSYDVKMKEKGDIPEGYSVSREKKERFSLILESASTNQTSMYLCASTSLGGQTEAFFGQGTRLTVV.